Only a few counts were recorded for the clone carrying this TCR beta chain. The source of the sample is a study of T cell responses to AZD1222 COVID-19 vaccine. Clones were sequenced by immunoSEQ multiplex PCR, and TCRdb holds only the in-frame ones, with some missing. The sample carries 150,000 to 200,000 clones, 88% recorded once. The V gene lost 4 bases and the J gene lost 4 bases, with 18 bases spanning the gap. Germline CDR1 is SGDLS and CDR2 is YYNGEE. CDR3 length equals 15 residues. The TCR sequence derives from an adult who received the AZD1222 COVID-19 vaccine. The source material was peripheral blood, sampled 28 days after the second AZD1222 dose. The rearrangement uses TRBV9 and TRBJ2-7; tentative D call: TRBD2 (5 bases). The CDR3 region has the DNA TGTGCCAGCAGCCCCGGACCCGGAGGAGGTTACGAGCAGTACTTC. As protein: CASSPGPGGGYEQYF.